Sequencing of this T cell receptor beta chain was carried out in a study of T cell responses to AZD1222 COVID-19 vaccine. Concerning this clone: Antigen specificity is unknown.

Whole-study results and caveats: Nearly half of spike-specific TCRs reportedly target variant regions that are unmutated in the B.1.351 and B.1.1.7 variants. Repertoire samples came only from after the peak T cell response.

V gave up 2 bases and J gave up 0 bases, with 6 bases separating them. Per the germline V gene, CDR1 is SNHLY and CDR2 is FYNNEI. The CDR3 is made up of 14 amino acids. Clones were sequenced by immunoSEQ multiplex PCR, and TCRdb holds only the in-frame ones, with some missing. The sample contains some 58,000 clones, 80% of which appear only once. The TCR originated in an adult who received the AZD1222 COVID-19 vaccine. V and J are TRBV2 and TRBJ2-3; D remains ambiguous. Sequenced here: peripheral blood, sampled 28 days after the second AZD1222 dose. The CDR3 DNA reads TGTGCCAGCAGTGAACTAGTGAGCACAGATACGCAGTATTTT. Residues: CASSELVSTDTQYF.